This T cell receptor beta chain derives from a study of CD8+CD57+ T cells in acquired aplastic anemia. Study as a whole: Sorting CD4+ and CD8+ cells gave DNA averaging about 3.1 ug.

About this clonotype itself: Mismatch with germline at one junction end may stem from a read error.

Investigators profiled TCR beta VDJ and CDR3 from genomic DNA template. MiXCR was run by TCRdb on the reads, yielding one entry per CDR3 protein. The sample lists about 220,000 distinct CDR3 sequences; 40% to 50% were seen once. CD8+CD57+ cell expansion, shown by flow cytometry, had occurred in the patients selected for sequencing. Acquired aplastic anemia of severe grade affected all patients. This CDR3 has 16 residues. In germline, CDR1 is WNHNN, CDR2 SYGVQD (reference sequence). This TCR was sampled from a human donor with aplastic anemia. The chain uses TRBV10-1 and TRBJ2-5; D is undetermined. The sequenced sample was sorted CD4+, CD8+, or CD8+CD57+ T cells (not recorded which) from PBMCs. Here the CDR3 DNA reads TGTGCCAGCAGTTTATTCAGCAGGACGGAAGAAGAGACCCAGTACTTC. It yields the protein CASSLFSRTEEETQYF.